A single sample is the source of the 21 T cell receptor beta chains below, sequenced in a study of blood T cell repertoires in COVID-19. Assay: immunoSEQ multiplex PCR; the TCRdb copy retains only in-frame clones and omits some. The sample has about 270,000 clones, 75% to 95% seen once. Sequenced input: PBMCs or T cells enriched from blood (not recorded which). The receptors shown here come from a middle-aged man who had been exposed to COVID-19.

The chain couples TRBV25-1 to TRBJ2-3; the D is unclear. Trimming pared 3 bases from V and 8 bases from J, leaving 9 bases between. In germline, CDR1 is MGHDK, CDR2 SYGVNS. The CDR3 extends over 12 amino acids. The CDR3 nucleotides read TGTGCCAGCAGTGAGGGCCTGGGTACGCAGTATTTT. This translates into CASSEGLGTQYF.

Worth noting for this clone: Other DNA sequences of this sample code for an identical CDR3. The rearrangement uses TRBV2 and TRBJ2-3, with TRBD2 matching over 10 bases. V shed 5 bases, J shed 4 bases, and the junction held 0 bases outside the gene matches. The V gene's germline CDR1 is SNHLY and CDR2 FYNNEI. The CDR3 length is 13 residues. The CDR3 bases are TGTGCCAGCAGTAGCGGGAGGGCAGATACGCAGTATTTT. Its translation is CASSSGRADTQYF.

The rearrangement joins TRBV2 to TRBJ2-5; possibly TRBD2 for D (5 bases). V was cut by 6 bases and J by 3 bases, with 11 bases left in between. Germline loops: CDR1 SNHLY, CDR2 FYNNEI. The CDR3 loop spans 13 amino acids. The CDR3 loop is CASSEGLEETQYF. CDR3 bases: TGTGCCAGCAGCGAGGGTCTGGAAGAGACCCAGTACTTC.

The chain couples TRBV6-2 or TRBV6-3 to TRBJ2-7, with a weak D call TRBD2 (6 bases). With 0 bases removed from V and 4 bases from J, the gap between germline ends came to 16 bases. CDR3 length equals 16 residues. Per the germline V gene, CDR1 is MNHEY and CDR2 is SVGEGT. CDR3 nucleotide sequence: TGTGCCAGCAGTTACTCGACGCGGGACGGAGAGTACGAGCAGTACTTC. Its translation: CASSYSTRDGEYEQYF.

This clone was counted only a few times. J is TRBJ2-7 and V is TRBV19, with a weak D call TRBD1 (7 bases). This CDR3 has 15 amino acids. Deletions cut 3 bases from V and 2 bases from J, with 14 bases between. Germline V gene sequence: CDR1 LNHDA, CDR2 SQIVND (reference sequence). The CDR3 DNA reads as TGTGCCAGTAGTATGGGCGGGACAGTCGCCTACGAGCAGTACTTC. Translating gives CASSMGGTVAYEQYF.

This chain connects TRBV12-3 or TRBV12-4 to TRBJ1-2; weak D call: TRBD1 (6 bases). The CDR3 contains 12 residues. The V end lost 1 base, the J end lost 13 bases, and 13 bases lay between the germline ends. The CDR3: CASSLGTVRCTF. For the CDR3, the DNA is TGTGCCAGCAGTTTAGGGACAGTACGGTGCACCTTC.

The chain joins TRBV12-3 or TRBV12-4 to TRBJ1-2; D is unresolved. The CDR3 has 13 residues. V was cut by 2 bases and J by 10 bases, with 14 bases left in between. CDR3 region: CASSLLGGVFYTF. CDR3 sequence (DNA): TGTGCCAGCAGTTTACTAGGCGGGGTTTTCTACACCTTC.

The genes are TRBV19 and TRBJ2-7; TRBD1 aligns across 8 bases. The CDR3 length is 14 residues. V shed 5 bases, J shed 1 base, and the junction held 4 bases outside the gene matches. Germline loops: CDR1 LNHDA, CDR2 SQIVND (reference sequence). The CDR3 DNA reads TGTGCCAGTAGTGATCAGGGGGCTTCCTACGAGCAGTACTTC. It yields the protein CASSDQGASYEQYF. Complete variable domain (other parts from reference TRBV19 and TRBJ2-7): DGGITQSPKYLFRKEGQNVTLSCEQNLNHDAMYWYRQDPGQGLRLIYYSQIVNDFQKGDIAEGYSVSREKKESFPLTVTSAQKNPTAFYLCASSDQGASYEQYFGPGTRLTVT.

The rearrangement joins TRBV9 to TRBJ1-1, with D perhaps TRBD1 (6 bases). V lost 4 bases and J lost 1, with 11 bases in between. This CDR3 has 14 amino acids. CDR1 is SGDLS, CDR2 YYNGEE, per germline. The CDR3: CASSTDSKNTEAFF. The CDR3 bases are TGTGCCAGCAGCACGGACAGCAAGAACACTGAAGCTTTCTTT.

V gene TRBV5-6 combines with J gene TRBJ2-1; D not resolved. CDR3 length: 13 residues. Germline loops: CDR1 SGHDT, CDR2 YYEEEE. Trimming took 1 base from V and 4 from J, leaving 6 bases between them. CDR3 in DNA: TGTGCCAGCAGCTTGTATTATTACAATGAGCAGTTCTTC. This gives the protein CASSLYYYNEQFF.

This chain connects TRBV6-5 to TRBJ1-1, with 8 bases identical to TRBD1. The CDR3 has 14 residues. Germline V CDR1 and CDR2: MNHEY, SVGAGI. V shed 5 bases, J shed 5 bases, and the junction held 7 bases outside the gene matches. CDR3 nucleotide sequence: TGTGCCAGCAGTACGGACAGGGTAGATACTGAAGCTTTCTTT. Its translation: CASSTDRVDTEAFF.

The rearrangement links TRBV28 to TRBJ2-3; 13 bases are a match to TRBD2. CDR3 length equals 15 residues. Germline lookup yields CDR1 MDHEN and CDR2 SYDVKM. The J segment lost 3 bases and the V segment lost 7 bases, leaving 4 bases of the junction unmatched. The CDR3 DNA reads as TGTGCCAGCACCTCGGGACTAGCGGGGACAGATACGCAGTATTTT. Residues: CASTSGLAGTDTQYF. Complete variable domain (other parts from reference TRBV28 and TRBJ2-3): DVKVTQSSRYLVKRTGEKVFLECVQDMDHENMFWYRQDPGLGLRLIYFSYDVKMKEKGDIPEGYSVSREKKERFSLILESASTNQTSMYLCASTSGLAGTDTQYFGPGTRLTVL.

The chain has TRBV19 and TRBJ1-2, with 7 bases fitting TRBD1. The CDR3 consists of 13 residues. After removal of 4 bases from V and 4 bases from J, the junction contained 3 bases not matched to a gene. CDR1 is LNHDA and CDR2 is SQIVND in the germline V gene (reference sequence). The CDR3 sequence is CASSRQGIYGYTF. The CDR3 DNA sequence: TGTGCCAGTAGTAGACAGGGAATCTATGGCTACACCTTC.

This rearrangement joins TRBV5-1 to TRBJ1-2, with a weak D call TRBD1 (6 bases). Germline V gene data show CDR1 as SGHRS and CDR2 as YFSETQ. Trimming cost V 2 bases and J 8 bases, with 19 bases left between them. The CDR3 is 15 residues long. The CDR3 spells CASSLSRQAVGGYTF. CDR3 nucleotides: TGCGCCAGCAGCTTATCAAGACAGGCTGTGGGGGGCTACACCTTC.

This sequence joins TRBV29-1 and TRBJ2-5, with a possible D match to TRBD2 (6 bases). Per germline, CDR1 SQVTM and CDR2 ANQGSEA. V gave up 7 bases and J gave up 1 base, with 13 bases separating them. This CDR3 comprises 13 residues. DNA of the CDR3: TGCAGCGGAGCCAGCGGGTCCCAAGAGACCCAGTACTTC. This sequence encodes CSGASGSQETQYF.

CDR3 sequence: CASSGLAGFNEQFF. The CDR3 nucleotides read TGTGCCAGCAGTGGACTAGCGGGATTCAATGAGCAGTTCTTC. The chain uses TRBV11-2 and TRBJ2-1; 12 nucleotides align to TRBD2. The CDR3 is 14 amino acids. Germline-derived CDR1 and CDR2 are SGHAT and FQNNGV. The V segment lost 6 bases and the J segment 6 bases; nucleotides outside the gene matches: 3.

This sequence joins TRBV10-3 and TRBJ1-5, with 7 bases aligning to TRBD1. The CDR3 is 13 residues long. CDR1 is ENHRY and CDR2 is SYGVKD in the germline V gene. Unmatched junction bases numbered 3, after V lost 6 bases and J lost 4 bases. The CDR3 spells CAIRGTENQPQHF. For the CDR3, the DNA is TGTGCCATCAGGGGGACAGAGAATCAGCCCCAGCATTTT.

The chain carries TRBV2 and TRBJ2-2, with 7 bases matching TRBD1. The CDR3 sequence is 15 residues long. Germline CDR1 is SNHLY and CDR2 is FYNNEI. Trimming cost V 6 bases and J 4 bases; bases outside gene matches: 8. Here the CDR3 DNA reads TGTGCCAGCAGCGACGACAGGGAAGGCACCGGGGAGCTGTTTTTT. This encodes CASSDDREGTGELFF.

Note on this clone: Other DNA sequences in the same sample also yield this CDR3. The chain joins TRBV9 to TRBJ1-2; 9 bases align to TRBD1. This CDR3 spans 14 amino acids. CDR1 is SGDLS and CDR2 is YYNGEE in the germline V gene. With 0 bases clipped from V and 3 bases from J, the junction kept 0 bases outside the gene matches. CDR3 sequence (DNA): TGTGCCAGCAGCGTAGGACAGGGGGACTATGGCTACACCTTC. Translated: CASSVGQGDYGYTF.

The V and J genes are TRBV27 and TRBJ2-3; D may be TRBD2 (6 bases). V lost 0 bases, J lost 6 bases, and 19 bases lay in between. This CDR3 comprises 17 residues. Germline V gene data show CDR1 as MNHEY and CDR2 as SMNVEV (reference sequence). CDR3 coding DNA: TGTGCCAGCAGTTTATCCCCCTTCCCGGTTGCGGGGGATACGCAGTATTTT. The encoded protein is CASSLSPFPVAGDTQYF.

The V gene is TRBV11-2, the J gene TRBJ1-1; 10 bases are shared with TRBD1. Trimming removed 5 bases from V and 4 bases from J; junction bases left unmatched: 4. This CDR3 region has 14 residues. The V gene's germline CDR1 is SGHAT and CDR2 FQNNGV. The CDR3: CASSQGQGSTEAFF. CDR3 nucleotide sequence: TGTGCCAGCAGCCAGGGACAGGGGTCCACTGAAGCTTTCTTT.